This T cell receptor beta chain was documented in a study of early T cells in non-severe SARS-CoV-2 infection. Study as a whole: The authors sequenced bulk RNA from unsorted whole blood, leaving chains unpaired.

Study-wide results and caveats: VDJdb matching, biased toward anti-spike CD8 responses, missed private and CD4 specificities.

With 10 bases clipped from V and 3 bases from J, the junction kept 8 bases outside the gene matches. The germline V gene encodes CDR1 MNHEY and CDR2 SVGAGI. The CDR3 contains 14 residues. The protocol attached unique molecular identifiers to individual cDNA molecules. TCRdb processed the 5' RACE reads anew with MiXCR; each CDR3 protein has one entry. The sample records over 90,000 distinct CDR3 sequences, around 12% being singletons. This clonotype was observed a few times. Its cognate antigen is unknown. The chain has TRBV6-5 and TRBJ2-7; 11 positions match TRBD2. This specimen was whole blood, taken at baseline. The TCR was taken from an adult who was a healthcare worker with PCR-confirmed SARS-CoV-2 infection or an uninfected control (not recorded which). This chain's CDR3 is CATRGTSGVYEQYF. The CDR3 DNA reads TGTGCCACACGCGGGACTAGCGGTGTCTACGAGCAGTACTTC.